The clone carrying this TCR beta chain was counted ten times or more. This sample was taken from a study of T cells in Graves' hyperthyroidism and ophthalmopathy. V dropped 3 bases and J dropped 4; count of bases not matched to a gene: 8. The CDR3 extends over 15 amino acids. The germline V gene encodes CDR1 MNHNS and CDR2 SASEGT. Amplified regions were TCR beta CDR3 sequences from RNA transcripts. TCR CDR3 underwent first-round RT-PCR with the HTBI primer set. MiXCR, applied by TCRdb to the multiplex PCR reads, yields one record per CDR3 protein. The table includes hundreds of thousands of distinct CDR3 sequences, 14% detected once.

Sequenced sample: blood. The chain couples TRBV6-1 to TRBJ1-2, with TRBD1 matching 7 bases. The TCR comes from a woman aged 40 to 49 with Graves' hyperthyroidism. This CDR3 reads CASSERQGNLYGYTF. The CDR3 region has the DNA TGTGCCAGCAGTGAGCGACAGGGAAATCTCTATGGCTACACCTTC.